Each of the 7 T cell receptor beta chains below was sequenced from the same sample in a study of patients and donors after allogeneic stem cell transplantation. TCRdb reprocessed the RT-PCR reads with MiXCR, giving one entry per CDR3 protein. The sample yields more than 850,000 distinct CDR3 sequences, more than 15% seen once. The material sequenced was blood, either unsorted or a sorted T cell fraction (not recorded which). The receptors come from a human donor who was either an allogeneic HSCT recipient or a stem cell or donor lymphocyte infusion donor (not recorded which). It is not recorded whose cells these are; they may come from a transplant donor.

In this sample, this clonotype turned up a few times. The chain uses TRBV5-6 and TRBJ2-3; tentative D call: TRBD1 (7 bases). There are 16 residues in the CDR3. V shed 2 bases and J shed 2 bases, with 15 bases lying between them. From germline, CDR1 is SGHDT and CDR2 YYEEEE. This chain's CDR3 is CASSFGGQSITDTQYF. The DNA of the CDR3 is TGTGCCAGCAGCTTCGGGGGACAGAGTATCACAGATACGCAGTATTTT.

The genes are TRBV20-1 and TRBJ2-7; tentative D call: TRBD2 (6 bases). The germline V gene encodes CDR1 DFQATT and CDR2 SNEGSKA (reference sequence). This CDR3 has 11 residues. Trimming pared 5 bases from V and 5 bases from J, leaving 10 bases between. Written as DNA, the CDR3 is TGCAGTGCTGGGGGGAGAGACGAGCAGTACTTC. As protein: CSAGGRDEQYF.

The V and J genes are TRBV12-3 or TRBV12-4 and TRBJ1-2; 8 nucleotides line up with TRBD1. The CDR3 runs 15 residues. V dropped 10 bases and J dropped 2; count of bases not matched to a gene: 12. The DNA for the CDR3 is TGTGCCATCACCTCACCCCGGACAGGGAACTATGGCTACACCTTC. This gives the protein CAITSPRTGNYGYTF.

This clonotype occurred many times. V usage is TRBV12-3 or TRBV12-4 and J usage is TRBJ2-2; 7 bases agree with TRBD2. V was clipped by 4 bases and J by 4 bases; unmatched bases: 3. This CDR3 spans 14 amino acids. The CDR3 bases are TGTGCCAGCAGTTCTCGCGGGGGCACCGGGGAGCTGTTTTTT. As protein: CASSSRGGTGELFF.

The rearrangement links TRBV12-3 or TRBV12-4 to TRBJ1-6; no clear D gene. Between the trimmed V and J ends, which lost 6 bases and 7 bases, there was a span of 7 bases. CDR3 length: 12 amino acids. The CDR3 DNA sequence: TGTGCCAGCAGGCACAAAAATTCACCCCTCCACTTT. Its protein is CASRHKNSPLHF.

This clonotype was picked up a small number of times. The J gene is TRBJ2-2, the V gene TRBV29-1; D ambiguous. Trimming pared 1 base from V and 5 bases from J, leaving 8 bases between. Germline V gives CDR1 SQVTM, CDR2 ANQGSEA. CDR3 length: 13 amino acids. The CDR3 here is CSVEGALTGELFF. The DNA of the CDR3 is TGCAGCGTTGAAGGGGCTTTAACCGGGGAGCTGTTTTTT.

This chain joins TRBV4-1 and TRBJ2-3; D unclear. This CDR3 comprises 12 residues. Trimming took 4 bases from V and 5 from J, leaving 7 bases between them. CDR1 and CDR2 (germline): MGHRA, YSYEKL. The CDR3 spells CASSPRKDTQYF. DNA for the CDR3: TGCGCCAGCAGCCCACGAAAAGATACGCAGTATTTT.